The 32 T cell receptor beta chains given below trace back to one sample, sequenced in a study of shared clonotypes between healthy human individuals. TCRdb's table, derived via immunoSEQ multiplex PCR, lists solely in-frame clones and lacks some. The sample records a few hundred thousand clones, roughly 79% being singletons. What was sequenced was PBMCs. The receptor set was obtained from a woman aged 40 to 55 in good health. Some clones in this sample may be carry-over from other donors' samples.

This clone was detected once. A junction end diverges from the germline sequence, so it may reflect a read error. The rearrangement joins TRBV28 to TRBJ2-7, with a tentative D call TRBD1 (5 bases). The germline CDR1 and CDR2 sequences are MDHEN and SYDVKM. The CDR3 is 14 amino acids. The CDR3, as DNA: TGTGCCAGCACCCAAAGGGGCACTTCCTACGAGCGGTACTTC. Residues: CASTQRGTSYERYF.

J is TRBJ2-4 and V is TRBV7-2; 7 bases are a match to TRBD2. CDR1 is SGHTA and CDR2 is FQGNSA in the germline V gene. The CDR3 is 16 amino acids. The J segment lost 6 bases and the V segment lost 2 bases, leaving 10 bases of the junction unmatched. This CDR3 is CASSLLAASLGNIQYF. CDR3 in DNA: TGTGCCAGCAGCTTACTAGCGGCGTCCCTGGGAAACATTCAGTACTTC.

This clone was found a few times. The chain carries TRBV11-3 and TRBJ1-1, with D possibly being TRBD1 (6 bases). Germline V lookup: CDR1 SGHNT, CDR2 YENEEA. Trimming removed 7 bases at V and 1 base at J, with 10 bases between. CDR3 length equals 13 residues. CDR3 in amino acids: CASIWTANTEAFF. In DNA form, the CDR3 reads TGTGCCAGCATATGGACAGCGAACACTGAAGCTTTCTTT.

The gene calls are TRBV27 and TRBJ2-2; 11 bases line up with TRBD2. Germline V gene data show CDR1 as MNHEY and CDR2 as SMNVEV (reference sequence). The V gene end was trimmed by 4 bases and the J gene end by 4 bases; junction bases not matched to a gene: 11. This CDR3 has 18 amino acids. CDR3 sequence (DNA): TGTGCCAGCAGTTCTTTAGCGGGAGGGCCTTCTGGCACCGGGGAGCTGTTTTTT. Residues: CASSSLAGGPSGTGELFF.

This clone has a handful of counts. The chain carries TRBV27 and TRBJ2-7; D possibly matches TRBD1 or TRBD2 (5 bases each). V lost 2 bases and J lost 1, with 12 bases in between. CDR1 and CDR2 (germline): MNHEY, SMNVEV (reference sequence). The CDR3 totals 15 residues. CDR3 coding DNA: TGTGCCAGCAGTTTACGGGACGGAGATTCCTACGAGCAGTACTTC. Its translation: CASSLRDGDSYEQYF.

The CDR3 sequence: CASSRTGDYTQYF. The CDR3 nucleotides are TGTGCCAGCAGCCGAACGGGGGATTATACGCAGTATTTT. The gene calls are TRBV5-4 and TRBJ2-3, with D perhaps TRBD2 (6 bases). With 4 bases removed from V and 7 bases from J, the gap between germline ends came to 13 bases. This CDR3 is 13 amino acids long. Germline V gene data show CDR1 as SGHNT and CDR2 as YYREEE (reference sequence).

Here the CDR3 DNA reads TGTGCCAGCAGTGAAGCCCAAGAGACCCAGTACTTC. Its protein product is CASSEAQETQYF. This rearrangement joins TRBV2 to TRBJ2-5, with no clear D. The V gene's germline CDR1 is SNHLY and CDR2 FYNNEI. V lost 0 bases, J lost 1 base, and 0 bases lay in between. The CDR3 totals 12 residues.

The chain joins TRBV20-1 to TRBJ2-5; tentatively, D is TRBD1 (5 bases). This CDR3 region has 11 residues. Germline assignment: CDR1 DFQATT and CDR2 SNEGSKA (reference sequence). V was trimmed by 5 bases and J by 1 base, leaving 5 bases between them. The CDR3 DNA is TGCAGTGCTGGGGCCCAAGAGACCCAGTACTTC. Translating gives CSAGAQETQYF.

The chain has TRBV4-2 and TRBJ1-3, with no clear D. The ends were cut back, 3 bases at V and 0 bases at J, with 6 bases in the middle. The CDR3 is 14 residues long. The germline V gene has CDR1 LGHNA and CDR2 YNFKEQ. DNA of the CDR3: TGTGCCAGCAGCCACCAGAGCTCTGGAAACACCATATATTTT. It is translated as CASSHQSSGNTIYF.

This clone appeared a single time. This sequence joins TRBV9 and TRBJ2-7; no definite D call. The CDR3 consists of 15 residues. Germline V lookup: CDR1 SGDLS, CDR2 YYNGEE. Trimming pared 0 bases from V and 1 base from J, leaving 11 bases between. The CDR3 region has the DNA TGTGCCAGCAGCGTAGCGTCCGCCGCTTCCTACGAGCAGTACTTC. It encodes CASSVASAASYEQYF.

This clone was seen a few times. The chain is built from TRBV7-6 and TRBJ1-2; D uncertain. Looked up from germline, CDR1 is SGHVS and CDR2 is FNYEAQ. The CDR3 consists of 13 residues. V gave up 2 bases and J gave up 8 bases, with 12 bases separating them. CDR3 residues: CASSLSRGGGYTF. The CDR3, as DNA: TGTGCCAGCAGCTTAAGCCGAGGCGGAGGCTACACCTTC.

The rearrangement links TRBV5-1 to TRBJ1-4, with D possibly TRBD1 on 6 matching bases. In germline, CDR1 is SGHRS, CDR2 YFSETQ. Trimming removed 4 bases at V and 0 bases at J, with 16 bases between. The CDR3 is 17 residues long. The CDR3 DNA reads as TGCGCCAGCAGCCGAACCCGGACAGCGGCAACTAATGAAAAACTGTTTTTT. This sequence encodes CASSRTRTAATNEKLFF.

The chain couples TRBV11-2 to TRBJ1-3; D remains unclear. V was clipped by 1 base and J by 4 bases, with 11 bases between them. CDR1 and CDR2 (germline): SGHAT, FQNNGV. This CDR3 comprises 15 residues. The CDR3 region is CASSLVRDTGNTIYF. Here the CDR3 DNA reads TGTGCCAGCAGCTTAGTTAGAGACACCGGAAACACCATATATTTT. Based on the CDR3 plus reference TRBV11-2 and TRBJ1-3, the full variable domain is EAGVAQSPRYKIIEKRQSVAFWCNPISGHATLYWYQQILGQGPKLLIQFQNNGVVDDSQLPKDRFSAERLKGVDSTLKIQPAKLEDSAVYLCASSLVRDTGNTIYFGEGSWLTVV.

This chain uses TRBV6-5 with TRBJ1-1; D perhaps matches TRBD1 (6 bases). Trimming pared 7 bases from V and 1 base from J, leaving 10 bases between. This CDR3 has 13 amino acids. From germline, CDR1 is MNHEY and CDR2 SVGAGI. The CDR3 here is CASKRGGNTEAFF. The CDR3 DNA follows: TGTGCCAGCAAGAGGGGGGGGAACACTGAAGCTTTCTTT.

The chain employs TRBV10-2 and TRBJ1-3; D gene unclear. CDR1 is WSHSY, CDR2 SAAADI, per germline. The CDR3 has 16 amino acids. Trimming took 0 bases from V and 0 from J, leaving 9 bases between them. For the CDR3, the DNA is TGCGCCAGCAGTGAGTCCGGGGATCACTCTGGAAACACCATATATTTT. This gives the protein CASSESGDHSGNTIYF.

About this clone itself: A much larger clonotype is one base distant, so this may be a read error. This CDR3 is CARSEDLERSVVYGYTF. CDR3 DNA sequence: TGTGCCAGAAGTGAAGATTTGGAACGATCGGTAGTCTATGGCTACACCTTC. V is TRBV6-1 and J is TRBJ1-2; D is unclear. CDR1 and CDR2 from the germline V gene are MNHNS and SASEGT. The CDR3 extends over 17 amino acids.

V and J are TRBV4-1 and TRBJ2-2; 7 bases agree with TRBD2. The CDR3 spans 17 residues. Losses at the gene ends were 0 bases for V and 0 bases for J; bases not matched to a gene: 4. The V gene's germline CDR1 is MGHRA and CDR2 YSYEKL. The CDR3 is CASSQERSGANTGELFF. CDR3 nucleotide sequence: TGCGCCAGCAGCCAAGAAAGGAGCGGGGCGAACACCGGGGAGCTGTTTTTT.

The rearrangement links TRBV7-9 to TRBJ2-1; 13 bases are shared with TRBD2. The CDR3 runs to 17 residues. Germline V gene sequence: CDR1 SEHNR, CDR2 FQNEAQ (reference sequence). The V and J ends lost 5 bases and 1 base, in that order; junction bases with no gene match: 5. The CDR3 is CASSRTSGSLSYNEQFF. Here the CDR3 DNA reads TGTGCCAGCAGCCGGACTAGCGGGAGCTTATCCTACAATGAGCAGTTCTTC.

The chain links TRBV5-4 to TRBJ2-7, with 10 bases aligning to TRBD2. J lost 4 bases, V lost 3 bases, and 7 bases had no gene match. This CDR3 region has 15 residues. In germline, CDR1 is SGHNT, CDR2 YYREEE (reference sequence). The CDR3 reads CASSSRTSGAYEQYF. The CDR3 DNA reads as TGTGCCAGCAGCTCCCGGACTAGCGGAGCTTACGAGCAGTACTTC.

This clone was found once. A far larger clone lies a single base away; this is likely a read error. This chain joins TRBV4-2 and TRBJ2-1, with TRBD2 matching over 12 bases. The CDR3 totals 16 residues. Germline-derived CDR1 and CDR2 are LGHNA and YNFKEQ. The CDR3 nucleotides read TGTGCCAGCAGCCTCTCGACTAGCGGGAGCTACAAGGAGCAGTTCTTC. This encodes CASSLSTSGSYKEQFF.

The chain recombines TRBV5-1 with TRBJ1-3, with D possibly being TRBD1 (5 bases). Deletions cut 1 base from V and 0 bases from J, with 8 bases between. CDR1 and CDR2 from the germline V gene are SGHRS and YFSETQ. The CDR3 is 15 residues long. CDR3 bases: TGCGCCAGCAGCTTGTCCGGGACCTCTGGAAACACCATATATTTT. The encoded protein is CASSLSGTSGNTIYF.

This clone was observed many times. The chain is built from TRBV5-4 and TRBJ2-3, with D maybe TRBD2 (6 bases). This CDR3 contains 15 residues. From germline, CDR1 is SGHNT and CDR2 YYREEE (reference sequence). The V end was cut by 3 bases, the J end by 3 bases, with 14 bases between. The CDR3, as DNA: TGTGCCAGCAGCTCTCCTTGGGGGAGGACAGATACGCAGTATTTT. Protein product: CASSSPWGRTDTQYF.

The chain employs TRBV5-1 and TRBJ2-2; 7 bases line up with TRBD2. This CDR3 is 14 amino acids long. Per germline, CDR1 SGHRS and CDR2 YFSETQ. The ends lost 6 bases at V and 3 bases at J; junction bases unmatched: 5. CDR3 DNA: TGCGCCAGCACCTGGGGAGGGGACACCGGGGAGCTGTTTTTT. Translating gives CASTWGGDTGELFF.

The genes are TRBV27 and TRBJ2-1, with 7 nucleotides matching TRBD2. V lost 6 bases to trimming and J lost 6 bases; unmatched junction nucleotides: 11. CDR1 and CDR2 from the germline V gene are MNHEY and SMNVEV (reference sequence). The CDR3 is made up of 15 amino acids. The CDR3 spells CASSDEGLGRNEQFF. The CDR3 DNA reads as TGTGCCAGCAGCGATGAAGGACTAGGACGCAATGAGCAGTTCTTC.

J is TRBJ2-7 and V is TRBV18, with 10 bases matching TRBD2. The CDR3 is made up of 19 amino acids. V shed 3 bases, J shed 2 bases, and the junction held 16 bases outside the gene matches. CDR1 is KGHSH and CDR2 is LQKENI in the germline V gene. CDR3 protein: CASSPLVGLAGDRTYEQYF. The CDR3 DNA follows: TGTGCCAGCTCACCCCTCGTGGGGCTAGCGGGAGATCGAACCTACGAGCAGTACTTC.

The chain recombines TRBV4-3 with TRBJ2-1; TRBD2 matches 11 bases. The V gene end was trimmed by 1 base and the J gene end by 9 bases; junction bases not matched to a gene: 11. CDR1 LGHNA and CDR2 YSLEER come from the germline V gene. The CDR3 contains 17 residues. The CDR3 nucleotides read TGCGCCAGCAGCCAAGCCCCAACTAGCGGGAGCCAGTTTGAGCAGTTCTTC. Protein product: CASSQAPTSGSQFEQFF.

About this clone itself: Other DNA sequences in this specimen translate into the identical CDR3. This chain links TRBV5-1 with TRBJ2-6; 8 bases match TRBD1. This CDR3 is 15 amino acids long. The germline gives CDR1 SGHRS, CDR2 YFSETQ. Trimming removed 4 bases from V and 2 bases from J; junction bases left unmatched: 2. The CDR3 region has the DNA TGCGCCAGCAGCCTGACAGGGGCTGGGGCCAACGTCCTGACTTTC. Protein: CASSLTGAGANVLTF. Complete variable domain (other parts from reference TRBV5-1 and TRBJ2-6): KAGVTQTPRYLIKTRGQQVTLSCSPISGHRSVSWYQQTPGQGLQFLFEYFSETQRNKGNFPGRFSGRQFSNSRSEMNVSTLELGDSALYLCASSLTGAGANVLTFGAGSRLTVL.

This clone has just one count. A much larger clone differs from this one at a single base, so this may be a read error. Other DNA sequences in the same sample also yield this CDR3. This chain uses TRBV11-3 with TRBJ2-2, with no clear D. Trimming left V 5 bases short and J 2 bases short, with 3 bases between. The CDR3 has 12 residues. Germline V gene data show CDR1 as SGHNT and CDR2 as YENEEA. The CDR3 DNA follows: TGTGCCAGCAGCCTCAACACCGGGGAGCTGTTTTTT. Its protein is CASSLNTGELFF.

The chain couples TRBV2 to TRBJ1-5; D is perhaps TRBD1 (6 bases). This CDR3 comprises 15 residues. V was trimmed by 1 base and J by 2 bases, leaving 9 bases between them. Germline CDR1 is SNHLY and CDR2 is FYNNEI. CDR3 region: CASSEGPGGNQPQHF. The CDR3 region has the DNA TGTGCCAGCAGTGAAGGCCCAGGGGGCAATCAGCCCCAGCATTTT.

This clone was counted between two and nine times. This chain joins TRBV27 and TRBJ2-1; 7 nucleotides match TRBD1. The V segment lost 7 bases and the J segment 4 bases; nucleotides outside the gene matches: 4. This CDR3 region has 13 residues. In germline, CDR1 is MNHEY, CDR2 SMNVEV (reference sequence). CDR3 sequence: CASNRQGYNEQFF. Written as DNA, the CDR3 is TGTGCCAGCAATCGACAGGGTTACAATGAGCAGTTCTTC.

The CDR3 is CAISPERYGYTF. For the CDR3, the DNA is TGTGCCATCAGTCCTGAGCGCTATGGCTACACCTTC. V gene TRBV10-3 combines with J gene TRBJ1-2, with no clear D. Trimming stripped 5 bases from V and 4 bases from J, with 8 bases between. CDR3 length equals 12 residues. The V gene's germline CDR1 is ENHRY and CDR2 SYGVKD.

The CDR3 bases are TGTGCCAGTAGCCCAATTGGGCAGGGGGCCTACAATGAGCAGTTCTTC. Encoded protein: CASSPIGQGAYNEQFF. The V gene is TRBV19, the J gene TRBJ2-1; 7 bases are shared with TRBD1. The CDR3 extends over 16 amino acids. J gave up 2 bases and V 6 bases, and 10 bases lay outside the gene matches. CDR1 and CDR2 (germline): LNHDA, SQIVND (reference sequence).